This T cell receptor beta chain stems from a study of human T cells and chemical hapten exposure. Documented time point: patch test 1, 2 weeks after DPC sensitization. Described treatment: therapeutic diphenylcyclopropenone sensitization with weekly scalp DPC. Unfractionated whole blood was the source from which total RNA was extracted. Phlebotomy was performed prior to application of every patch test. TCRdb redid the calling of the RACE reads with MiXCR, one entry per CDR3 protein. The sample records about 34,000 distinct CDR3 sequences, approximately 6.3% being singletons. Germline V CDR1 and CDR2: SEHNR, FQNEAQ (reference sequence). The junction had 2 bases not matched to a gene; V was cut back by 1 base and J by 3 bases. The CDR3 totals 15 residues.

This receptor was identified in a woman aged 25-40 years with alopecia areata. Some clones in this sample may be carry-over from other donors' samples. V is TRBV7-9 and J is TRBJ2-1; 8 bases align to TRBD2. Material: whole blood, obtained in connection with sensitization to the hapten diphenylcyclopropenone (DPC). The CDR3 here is CASSLGTSYYNEQFF. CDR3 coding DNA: TGTGCCAGCAGCTTAGGGACTAGCTACTACAATGAGCAGTTCTTC.